The 28 T cell receptor beta chains in this list originate from one sample, sequenced in a study of metastatic and nonmetastatic thyroid tumors. With MiXCR, TCRdb called clones anew from the PCR reads. The sample records roughly 61,000 clones, about 3.8% being singletons. The entire patient cohort was treatment-naive prior to thyroid surgery. The source material was blood. All receptors derive from a female donor with papillary thyroid cancer or a benign thyroid nodule (not recorded which). Some clones in this sample may be carry-over from other donors' samples.

This clone was found a few times. A much larger clone lies a single base off, so this may be a read error. V gene TRBV30 combines with J gene TRBJ1-3; D is perhaps TRBD1 (6 bases). From germline, CDR1 is GTSNPN and CDR2 SVGIG (reference sequence). This CDR3 is 12 amino acids long. The CDR3 here is CAWTGDGSTIYF. Here the CDR3 DNA reads TGTGCCTGGACAGGGGATGGAAGCACCATATATTTT.

This clone was detected only a few times. The chain uses TRBV28 and TRBJ2-5; D perhaps matches TRBD2 (5 bases). From germline, CDR1 is MDHEN and CDR2 SYDVKM. Between the trimmed V and J ends, which lost 3 bases and 9 bases, there was a span of 14 bases. The CDR3 totals 13 residues. This CDR3 is CASSFTTLGAQYF. The CDR3 region has the DNA TGTGCCAGCAGTTTTACAACCCTGGGAGCCCAGTACTTC.

This clone was counted many times. The rearrangement joins TRBV7-2 to TRBJ2-7; 10 bases align to TRBD2. The CDR3 sequence is 16 residues long. Germline CDR1 is SGHTA and CDR2 is FQGNSA. V dropped 5 bases and J dropped 5; count of bases not matched to a gene: 12. CDR3 sequence (DNA): TGTGCCAGCAGCCCAGGCCCTAGCGGGAGCTTCGACGAGCAGTACTTC. Its protein is CASSPGPSGSFDEQYF. Variable domain in full (rest from reference TRBV7-2 and TRBJ2-7): GAGVSQSPSNKVTEKGKDVELRCDPISGHTALYWYRQSLGQGLEFLIYFQGNSAPDKSGLPSDRFSAERTGGSVSTLTIQRTQQEDSAVYLCASSPGPSGSFDEQYFGPGTRLTVT.

The rearrangement links TRBV28 to TRBJ1-1; D unclear. Trimming pared 4 bases from V and 2 bases from J, leaving 14 bases between. The germline V gene has CDR1 MDHEN and CDR2 SYDVKM. The CDR3 runs to 15 residues. Here the CDR3 reads CASSSRSPPNTEAFF. Written as DNA, the CDR3 is TGTGCCAGCAGTTCCAGGTCACCTCCTAACACTGAAGCTTTCTTT.

There are many counts of this clone. The rearrangement uses TRBV28 and TRBJ2-2; D unclear. Trimming left V 1 base short and J 6 bases short, with 6 bases between. CDR3 length: 13 amino acids. CDR1 is MDHEN, CDR2 SYDVKM, per germline. The CDR3 spells CASSLYRSGELFF. CDR3 nucleotide sequence: TGTGCCAGCAGTTTATATCGGTCCGGGGAGCTGTTTTTT.

Ten or more counts support this clone. Other nucleotide sequences in the sample specify the same CDR3. The V and J genes are TRBV5-1 and TRBJ2-1; either TRBD1 or TRBD2 may fit D (5 bases each). The CDR3 loop spans 15 amino acids. With 4 bases removed from V and 0 bases from J, the gap between germline ends came to 11 bases. Germline assignment: CDR1 SGHRS and CDR2 YFSETQ. This CDR3 reads CASSTGTTSYNEQFF. The CDR3 DNA is TGCGCCAGCAGCACCGGGACCACCTCCTACAATGAGCAGTTCTTC.

The V gene is TRBV28, the J gene TRBJ2-7; tentatively, D is TRBD1 (6 bases). Germline loops: CDR1 MDHEN, CDR2 SYDVKM. The CDR3 runs to 12 residues. Between the trimmed V and J ends, which lost 10 bases and 7 bases, there was a span of 17 bases. CDR3 DNA sequence: TGTGCCAACAGAAACAGGGTGGCGGAGCAGTACTTC. Its translation is CANRNRVAEQYF.

This clone appeared a few times. The genes are TRBV20-1 and TRBJ2-1, with 10 bases aligning to TRBD2. This CDR3 is built from 15 residues. Per the germline V gene, CDR1 is DFQATT and CDR2 is SNEGSKA (reference sequence). The V gene end was trimmed by 8 bases and the J gene end by 13 bases; junction bases not matched to a gene: 20. DNA of the CDR3: TGCAGTCAAAAAGCGGCTAGCGGGAGTTCGGGGCAACAGTTCTTC. Its protein is CSQKAASGSSGQQFF.

This clone was seen a few times. The genes are TRBV20-1 and TRBJ1-1; D possibly corresponds to TRBD1 (6 bases). Trimming took off 1 base at V and 0 bases at J, with 18 bases between the two ends. The CDR3 is 17 amino acids. CDR1 and CDR2 from the germline V gene are DFQATT and SNEGSKA (reference sequence). The CDR3 spells CSARVPSGDLMNTEAFF. CDR3 DNA: TGCAGTGCTAGAGTACCTTCAGGGGACCTAATGAACACTGAAGCTTTCTTT.

This clone was recorded at least ten times. The rearrangement links TRBV20-1 to TRBJ2-2; possibly TRBD1 for D (7 bases). The CDR3 extends over 14 amino acids. The V and J ends lost 6 bases and 4 bases respectively, with 15 bases between them. Germline-derived CDR1 and CDR2 are DFQATT and SNEGSKA (reference sequence). Written as DNA, the CDR3 is TGCAGTGCCCCGAGACAGGGAGGCACCGGGGAGCTGTTTTTT. Translating gives CSAPRQGGTGELFF.

The sample holds many counts of this clone. This chain connects TRBV20-1 to TRBJ1-3, with D unresolved. This CDR3 is built from 13 residues. V lost 0 bases, J lost 3 bases, and 6 bases lay in between. Per germline, CDR1 DFQATT and CDR2 SNEGSKA (reference sequence). CDR3: CSARDQFGNTIYF. CDR3 sequence (DNA): TGCAGTGCTAGAGATCAGTTTGGAAACACCATATATTTT.

In its sample, this clone was seen a few times. The genes are TRBV10-3 and TRBJ1-2; D gene uncertain. The CDR3 runs 13 residues. V shed 2 bases and J shed 2 bases, with 6 bases lying between them. Germline V gene lookup returns CDR1 ENHRY and CDR2 SYGVKD. CDR3 DNA: TGTGCCATCAGTGAGGGACGGAACTATGGCTACACCTTC. It yields the protein CAISEGRNYGYTF.

In its sample, this clone was seen many times. The chain uses TRBV10-2 and TRBJ2-4; D is possibly TRBD1 (6 bases). With 6 bases removed from V and 2 bases from J, the gap between germline ends came to 11 bases. This CDR3 comprises 14 residues. CDR1 is WSHSY, CDR2 SAAADI, per germline. The CDR3 DNA sequence: TGCGCCAGCAGGCTGACAGGCCCCAAAAACATTCAGTACTTC. Translating gives CASRLTGPKNIQYF.

This clone showed up many times. The chain joins TRBV20-1 to TRBJ2-2, with TRBD1 matching 10 bases. Germline V CDR1 and CDR2: DFQATT, SNEGSKA (reference sequence). The length of the CDR3 is 16 residues. V gave up 0 bases and J gave up 5 bases; unmatched junction bases: 6. CDR3 in amino acids: CSARDPGQGGTGELFF. The CDR3 DNA follows: TGCAGTGCTAGAGATCCTGGACAGGGGGGTACCGGGGAGCTGTTTTTT.

The genes are TRBV12-3 or TRBV12-4 and TRBJ1-3; the D is unclear. Trimming took off 4 bases at V and 4 bases at J, with 5 bases between the two ends. The length of the CDR3 is 12 residues. CDR3 bases: TGTGCCAGCAGTTCGGGGGGAAACACCATATATTTT. Its protein product is CASSSGGNTIYF.

This clone occurred many times. The V call is TRBV19, the J call TRBJ2-2; TRBD2 matches at 15 bases. V shed 9 bases, J shed 0 bases, and the junction held 2 bases outside the gene matches. The germline V gene encodes CDR1 LNHDA and CDR2 SQIVND (reference sequence). The CDR3 is 16 amino acids. The CDR3 DNA reads TGTGCCAGCGGGACTAGCGGGAGGACGAACACCGGGGAGCTGTTTTTT. Protein product: CASGTSGRTNTGELFF.

The chain recombines TRBV28 with TRBJ1-2; 11 bases align to TRBD1. In germline, CDR1 is MDHEN, CDR2 SYDVKM. This CDR3 is built from 14 residues. V dropped 6 bases and J dropped 5; count of bases not matched to a gene: 5. CDR3 amino acids: CASRGQGDYYGYTF. The CDR3, as DNA: TGTGCCAGCAGGGGACAGGGGGATTATTATGGCTACACCTTC.

With respect to this clone: One junction end does not reproduce the germline sequence, and a read error may be involved. The chain links TRBV6-1 to TRBJ2-1, with 7 bases matching TRBD1. Germline V CDR1 and CDR2: MNHNS, SASEGT. CDR3 length equals 13 residues. The CDR3 bases are TGTGCCAGCAGTGATTGGACAGGCAGTGAGCAATTCTTC. The encoded protein is CASSDWTGSEQFF.

This clone was counted a few times. A junction boundary mismatches the germline segment, possibly from a read error. The chain is built from TRBV12-3 or TRBV12-4 and TRBJ2-3; 7 bases align to TRBD2. The length of the CDR3 is 14 residues. The CDR3 sequence: CSSTRGLDTDTQYF. DNA of the CDR3: TGTTCCAGCACACGCGGACTAGACACAGATACTCAGTATTTT.

This clone was seen more than once but under ten times. The chain employs TRBV11-3 and TRBJ1-2; D unresolved. The CDR3 covers 16 residues. Between the trimmed V and J ends, which lost 0 bases and 2 bases, there was a span of 13 bases. Germline V gene lookup returns CDR1 SGHNT and CDR2 YENEEA. The CDR3 loop is CASSLEGRSANYGYTF. The CDR3 bases are TGTGCCAGCAGCTTAGAAGGACGGAGCGCCAACTATGGCTACACCTTC.

This clone showed up many times. The rearrangement uses TRBV2 and TRBJ2-5, with a possible D match to TRBD1 (5 bases). V lost 8 bases, J lost 5 bases, and 12 bases lay in between. This CDR3 contains 12 residues. Germline V gene sequence: CDR1 SNHLY, CDR2 FYNNEI. The CDR3 is CASAGKGETQYF. Here the CDR3 DNA reads TGTGCCAGCGCAGGGAAAGGGGAGACCCAGTACTTC.

This clone appeared many times. CDR3 DNA sequence: TGTGCCAGCAGTTTTGGGGGTGGGGGAGCGGGAGGTAATGAGCAGTTCTTC. It is translated as CASSFGGGGAGGNEQFF. V is TRBV12-3 or TRBV12-4 and J is TRBJ2-1; 9 positions agree with TRBD2. Unmatched junction bases numbered 13, after V lost 3 bases and J lost 7 bases. The CDR3 has 17 residues.

This clone appeared a few times. Since a much larger clone is just one base distant, this may be a read error. The CDR3 loop is CSARSSGSKETHYF. CDR3 DNA sequence: TGCAGTGCTAGGTCCAGCGGGAGTAAAGAGACCCATTACTTC. This chain connects TRBV20-1 to TRBJ2-5; 8 nucleotides align to TRBD2. Germline CDR1 DFQATT, CDR2 SNEGSKA (reference sequence). This CDR3 contains 14 residues.

Turning to this clone: A much larger clone is a single base away; this may be a read error. J is TRBJ2-7 and V is TRBV10-2, with 8 bases lining up with TRBD2. CDR3 length equals 15 residues. Trimming cost V 6 bases and J 10 bases; bases outside gene matches: 17. Looked up from germline, CDR1 is WSHSY and CDR2 is SAAADI. The DNA for the CDR3 is TGCGCCAGCAGAGCCGGGACTAGGGACCAAGATACCCAGTACTTC. Its protein product is CASRAGTRDQDTQYF.

In its sample, this clone was seen many times. This sequence joins TRBV9 and TRBJ1-2, with no clear D. V was clipped by 0 bases and J by 2 bases, with 11 bases between them. This CDR3 is 15 amino acids long. Germline V lookup: CDR1 SGDLS, CDR2 YYNGEE. The CDR3 coding sequence is TGTGCCAGCAGCGTAGGGGAGGGAAGCAACTATGGCTACACCTTC. Protein sequence: CASSVGEGSNYGYTF.

This clone appeared many times. As DNA, the CDR3 is TGTGCCAGCAGCCCCCGGGACGGATTGTCGCAGTATTTT. Translated, it gives CASSPRDGLSQYF. The rearrangement uses TRBV3-1 and TRBJ2-3; D might be TRBD1 or TRBD2, each matching 5 bases. Trimming took 4 bases from V and 10 from J, leaving 15 bases between them. The CDR3 has 13 amino acids. From germline, CDR1 is LGHDT and CDR2 YNNKEL (reference sequence).

This clone was recorded many times. Germline and junction disagree at one end, which may indicate a read error. The chain combines TRBV11-2 with TRBJ2-7, with 12 bases lining up with TRBD2. Germline CDR1 SGHAT, CDR2 FQNNGV. The CDR3 runs 14 residues. The CDR3 nucleotides are TGTGCCTGCAGCCCTACCGGACTAGCGGGGGAGCAGTACTTC. Its translation is CACSPTGLAGEQYF.

This clone was seen ten or more times. V usage is TRBV4-1 and J usage is TRBJ1-5; perhaps TRBD1 as D (6 bases). Germline V lookup: CDR1 MGHRA, CDR2 YSYEKL. Trimming took off 0 bases at V and 5 bases at J, with 8 bases between the two ends. This CDR3 region has 14 residues. This CDR3 is CASSQEEGDQPQHF. The CDR3 coding sequence is TGCGCCAGCAGCCAAGAGGAGGGGGATCAGCCCCAGCATTTT.